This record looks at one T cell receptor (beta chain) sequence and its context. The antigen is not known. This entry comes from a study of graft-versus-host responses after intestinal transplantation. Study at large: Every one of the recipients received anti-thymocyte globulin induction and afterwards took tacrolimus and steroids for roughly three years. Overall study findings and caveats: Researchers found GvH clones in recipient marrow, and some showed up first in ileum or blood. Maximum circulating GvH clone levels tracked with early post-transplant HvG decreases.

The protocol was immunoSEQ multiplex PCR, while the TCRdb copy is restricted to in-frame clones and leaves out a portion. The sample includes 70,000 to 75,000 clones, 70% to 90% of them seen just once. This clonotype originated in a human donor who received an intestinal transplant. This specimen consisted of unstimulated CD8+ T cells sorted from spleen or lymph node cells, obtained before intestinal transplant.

DNA of the CDR3: TGTGCCAGCAGCGAACACGGACTAAACACTGAAGCTTTCTTT. Amino acid sequence: CASSEHGLNTEAFF. This chain connects TRBV9 to TRBJ1-1; D remains ambiguous. V lost 3 bases, J lost 2 bases, and 11 bases lay in between. CDR1 and CDR2 (germline): SGDLS, YYNGEE. CDR3 size: 14 residues.